A single sample gave rise to the 18 T cell receptor beta chains below, sequenced in a study of T-cell reconstitution after alpha-beta-depleted transplantation in children. Unique molecular identifiers were built into the TCRbeta library. From the PCR reads, TCRdb called clonotypes with MiXCR, one entry per CDR3 protein. The sample holds 200,000 to 250,000 distinct CDR3 sequences, around 8.4% seen once. Sample: PBMCs, mostly from graft donor cells, taken 360 days after TCRalphabeta/CD19-depleted stem cell transplant. These receptors came from a male patient aged 2 to 9 who had a stem cell transplant for acute myeloid leukemia, so the T cells may come from the graft donor.

This clonotype was counted a few times. The CDR3 loop is CSATGLAGASFQETQYF. The CDR3 nucleotides read TGCAGTGCAACGGGACTAGCGGGGGCCTCTTTCCAAGAGACCCAGTACTTC. The chain couples TRBV20-1 to TRBJ2-5; 14 bases fit TRBD2. J gave up 1 base and V 6 bases, and 10 bases lay outside the gene matches. This CDR3 spans 17 amino acids. Germline V gene lookup returns CDR1 DFQATT and CDR2 SNEGSKA (reference sequence).

This clonotype was seen a handful of times. J is TRBJ1-1 and V is TRBV7-3, with TRBD1 matching over 7 bases. This CDR3 contains 15 residues. Looked up from germline, CDR1 is SGHTA and CDR2 is FQGTGA. V shed 3 bases and J 5 bases; nucleotides not matched to a gene: 9. This chain's CDR3 is CASSFRGGAGTEAFF. DNA of the CDR3: TGTGCCAGCAGCTTTAGAGGGGGCGCAGGGACTGAAGCTTTCTTT.

This clonotype was counted only a few times. This chain links TRBV5-1 with TRBJ2-7; D ambiguous. There are 14 residues in the CDR3. Germline lookup yields CDR1 SGHRS and CDR2 YFSETQ. V was shortened by 0 bases and J by 0 bases, with 7 bases between the two germline ends. CDR3: CASSLGQNSYEQYF. For the CDR3, the DNA is TGCGCCAGCAGCTTGGGGCAGAACTCCTACGAGCAGTACTTC.

This clonotype was picked up many times. The chain recombines TRBV5-1 with TRBJ2-5, with 8 bases fitting TRBD1. With V trimmed by 4 bases and J by 1 base, 3 bases remained unmatched. The CDR3 runs 14 residues. CDR1 SGHRS and CDR2 YFSETQ come from the germline V gene. In DNA form, the CDR3 reads TGCGCCAGCAGCGGGACAGGAACCCAAGAGACCCAGTACTTC. Its translation is CASSGTGTQETQYF.

The chain uses TRBV10-1 and TRBJ2-5, with D perhaps TRBD2 (6 bases). The CDR3 is 14 amino acids. V was trimmed by 7 bases and J by 3 bases, leaving 15 bases between them. In germline, CDR1 is WNHNN, CDR2 SYGVQD (reference sequence). CDR3 coding DNA: TGCGCCAGCACGGAGGGCGGCCGGGAAGAGACCCAGTACTTC. Protein product: CASTEGGREETQYF.

Ten or more counts support this clonotype. The chain uses TRBV20-1 and TRBJ1-6, with 8 bases lining up with TRBD1. Germline values: CDR1 DFQATT, CDR2 SNEGSKA (reference sequence). V trimming: 0 bases; J trimming: 7 bases; junction bases outside the gene matches: 5. This CDR3 is 15 amino acids long. The CDR3 sequence is CSARDPGQGNSPLHF. CDR3 bases: TGCAGTGCTAGAGATCCCGGACAGGGCAATTCACCCCTCCACTTT.

V and J are TRBV24-1 and TRBJ2-7; TRBD1 might be the D (6 bases). Germline V CDR1 and CDR2: KGHDR, SFDVKD. Trimming removed 3 bases from V and 8 bases from J, with 16 bases in between. CDR3 size: 14 residues. The CDR3 sequence is CATSDPSTGPKQYF. The CDR3 DNA reads TGTGCCACCAGTGATCCCTCAACAGGGCCCAAGCAGTACTTC.

V is TRBV7-8 and J is TRBJ2-7; TRBD1 aligns across 9 bases. The germline CDR1 and CDR2 sequences are SGHVS and FQNEAQ. The CDR3 consists of 17 residues. Trimming took 4 bases from V and 4 from J; bases not matched to a gene: 14. DNA of the CDR3: TGTGCCAGCAGCTCACCCCGACAGGGGGTGTGGGAGTACGAGCAGTACTTC. Translated: CASSSPRQGVWEYEQYF.

The sample holds many counts of this clonotype. The chain recombines TRBV5-6 with TRBJ2-3; D is uncertain. The CDR3 extends over 12 amino acids. Germline CDR1 is SGHDT and CDR2 is YYEEEE. The V and J ends lost 4 bases and 5 bases respectively, with 8 bases between them. The CDR3 reads CASSTLRDTQYF. In DNA, the CDR3 is TGTGCCAGCAGCACCCTGAGAGATACGCAGTATTTT.

This clonotype was detected only a few times. The chain is built from TRBV9 and TRBJ2-1, with D possibly being TRBD1 (6 bases). The CDR3 is made up of 19 amino acids. Germline V gives CDR1 SGDLS, CDR2 YYNGEE. Trimming took off 0 bases at V and 0 bases at J, with 19 bases between the two ends. This chain's CDR3 is CASSVEWDTDPVSYNEQFF. CDR3 bases: TGTGCCAGCAGCGTAGAGTGGGACACCGATCCCGTCTCCTACAATGAGCAGTTCTTC.

This clonotype was seen ten or more times. The J gene is TRBJ2-1, the V gene TRBV6-1, with 8 bases that match TRBD2. Trimming cost V 6 bases and J 4 bases; bases outside gene matches: 8. CDR3 length equals 15 residues. CDR1 MNHNS and CDR2 SASEGT come from the germline V gene. Written as DNA, the CDR3 is TGTGCCAGCAGACCAGGACTAGCTCTGTACAATGAGCAGTTCTTC. Translation gives CASRPGLALYNEQFF.

The V gene is TRBV11-1, the J gene TRBJ2-1, with 11 bases fitting TRBD2. There are 18 residues in the CDR3. CDR1 and CDR2 from the germline V gene are SGHAT and FQDESV (reference sequence). After removal of 6 bases from V and 5 bases from J, the junction contained 15 bases not matched to a gene. As DNA, the CDR3 is TGTGCCAGCAGACTCGGACTAGCGGGCCCGTCGAGACACAATGAGCAGTTCTTC. Its translation: CASRLGLAGPSRHNEQFF.

This clonotype was seen only a few times. The CDR3 is CASSLERGRTNNEQFF. The CDR3 nucleotides read TGCGCCAGCAGCTTGGAACGGGGCAGAACCAACAATGAGCAGTTCTTC. This chain connects TRBV5-1 to TRBJ2-1; TRBD1 or TRBD2 may be the D gene (5 bases each). Germline values: CDR1 SGHRS, CDR2 YFSETQ. The CDR3 totals 16 residues. V lost 0 bases and J lost 5, with 15 bases in between.

The rearrangement uses TRBV7-9 and TRBJ2-7, with TRBD1 matching over 7 bases. The junction had 10 bases not matched to a gene; V was cut back by 5 bases and J by 9 bases. The CDR3 totals 13 residues. Germline-derived CDR1 and CDR2 are SEHNR and FQNEAQ (reference sequence). The CDR3 bases are TGTGCCAGCAGCCCCGACGGACAGGAGGTGCAGTACGTC. Encoded protein: CASSPDGQEVQYV.

The V call is TRBV20-1, the J call TRBJ2-7; possible D gene TRBD1, 5 bases. V was shortened by 3 bases and J by 2 bases, with 11 bases between the two germline ends. The CDR3 loop spans 13 amino acids. The germline V gene has CDR1 DFQATT and CDR2 SNEGSKA (reference sequence). CDR3 sequence: CSARSGFPYEQYF. The CDR3, as DNA: TGCAGTGCTAGGTCAGGGTTTCCCTACGAGCAGTACTTC.

This clonotype was seen many times. This chain links TRBV5-1 with TRBJ2-5; 12 bases match TRBD2. V shed 0 bases and J 9 bases; nucleotides not matched to a gene: 6. The CDR3 sequence is 15 residues long. Germline assignment: CDR1 SGHRS and CDR2 YFSETQ. The CDR3 reads CASSLEASGRAPQYF. The CDR3 DNA sequence: TGCGCCAGCAGCTTGGAGGCTAGCGGGAGGGCCCCCCAGTACTTC.

The CDR3 bases are TGTGCCAGCACTCAGATCGGGGGTCCCACCGGGGAGCTGTTTTTT. Encoded protein: CASTQIGGPTGELFF. This chain joins TRBV2 and TRBJ2-2, with D maybe TRBD2 (6 bases). Germline V gene lookup returns CDR1 SNHLY and CDR2 FYNNEI. The CDR3 sequence is 15 residues long. Trimming left V 7 bases short and J 4 bases short, with 16 bases between.

There are many counts of this clonotype. The rearrangement joins TRBV2 to TRBJ2-3; D unresolved. The germline gives CDR1 SNHLY, CDR2 FYNNEI. The CDR3 extends over 11 amino acids. V lost 4 bases, J lost 3 bases, and 2 bases lay in between. Here the CDR3 DNA reads TGTGCCAGCAGTGCAACAGATACGCAGTATTTT. It specifies CASSATDTQYF.